The next 4 T cell receptor beta chains were all read from a single sample in a study of T cell responses to AZD1222 COVID-19 vaccine. Only in-frame clones appear in the TCRdb table, and some are missing; sequencing was by immunoSEQ multiplex PCR. The table lists around 170,000 clones, 70% to 90% of them singletons. The material was peripheral blood, obtained 28 days after the second AZD1222 dose. These receptors came from an adult who received the AZD1222 COVID-19 vaccine.

This clone was picked up a small number of times. The rearrangement joins TRBV28 to TRBJ2-7; 8 positions agree with TRBD1. CDR1 and CDR2 (germline): MDHEN, SYDVKM. V shed 5 bases and J 2 bases; nucleotides not matched to a gene: 8. The CDR3 loop spans 15 amino acids. The CDR3 here is CASSQAQGVTYEQYF. CDR3 nucleotide sequence: TGTGCCAGCAGTCAAGCACAGGGGGTCACCTACGAGCAGTACTTC.

This clone was seen more than once but under ten times. The chain combines TRBV27 with TRBJ2-7; tentative D call: TRBD2 (6 bases). CDR1 MNHEY and CDR2 SMNVEV come from the germline V gene (reference sequence). The V gene lost 10 bases and the J gene lost 4 bases, with 14 bases spanning the gap. This CDR3 comprises 12 residues. This chain's CDR3 is CATSRGGYEQYF. As DNA, the CDR3 is TGTGCCACCTCAAGGGGAGGTTACGAGCAGTACTTC.

This chain links TRBV4-2 with TRBJ2-3; weak D call: TRBD1 (7 bases). Germline CDR1 LGHNA, CDR2 YNFKEQ. V was pared by 4 bases and J by 3 bases, with 17 bases between. The CDR3 has 16 residues. DNA for the CDR3: TGTGCCAGCAGCCCTCCGGAGGGGGCCTGGACAGATACGCAGTATTTT. Translating it yields CASSPPEGAWTDTQYF.

A few counts support this clone. The gene calls are TRBV19 and TRBJ1-3; D unclear. CDR1 and CDR2 (germline): LNHDA, SQIVND (reference sequence). CDR3 length: 11 residues. Trimming removed 11 bases from V and 2 bases from J, with 7 bases in between. The CDR3 DNA is TGTGCCGCGGGAACTGGAAACACCATATATTTT. Protein: CAAGTGNTIYF.